What follows are 22 T cell receptor beta chains derived from one specimen sequenced in a study of OX40 agonist ivuxolimab in advanced cancers. Profiling relied on immunoSEQ multiplex PCR, and the TCRdb table lists in-frame clones only, not all of them. The sample includes roughly 80,000 clones, roughly 87% of them seen just once. This specimen was CD4+ or CD8+ T cells sorted from blood, taken in a trial of the OX40 agonist ivuxolimab. Receptor source: an adult with an advanced solid tumor such as melanoma, head and neck, liver or kidney cancer.

V and J are TRBV7-2 and TRBJ2-1; 10 bases match TRBD1. CDR3 length: 15 residues. Germline V gene data show CDR1 as SGHTA and CDR2 as FQGNSA. The junction had 5 bases not matched to a gene; V was cut back by 4 bases and J by 5 bases. The CDR3 spells CASSSGGQGHNEQFF. The CDR3 DNA follows: TGTGCCAGCAGCTCCGGGGGACAGGGGCACAATGAGCAGTTCTTC.

V gene TRBV30 combines with J gene TRBJ2-5; weak D call: TRBD1 (6 bases). Germline V gives CDR1 GTSNPN, CDR2 SVGIG (reference sequence). V shed 2 bases and J shed 2 bases, with 12 bases lying between them. CDR3 length: 14 amino acids. The CDR3 protein is CAWSTGQPQETQYF. The CDR3 bases are TGTGCCTGGAGTACCGGACAGCCTCAAGAGACCCAGTACTTC.

This rearrangement joins TRBV9 to TRBJ2-3, with TRBD2 as a possible D gene (6 bases). The V and J ends lost 0 bases and 6 bases respectively, with 11 bases between them. This CDR3 is 14 amino acids long. Germline CDR1 is SGDLS and CDR2 is YYNGEE. Written as DNA, the CDR3 is TGTGCCAGCAGCGTAGGCGGGGTACTGGATACGCAGTATTTT. Translated, it gives CASSVGGVLDTQYF.

This rearrangement joins TRBV9 to TRBJ2-3; 10 bases are a match to TRBD2. The CDR3 has 16 amino acids. Per germline, CDR1 SGDLS and CDR2 YYNGEE. V gave up 3 bases and J gave up 8 bases; unmatched junction bases: 12. Here the CDR3 DNA reads TGTGCCAGCAGCGCAGGGACTAGCGACCTACGTGGTACGCAGTATTTT. It codes for CASSAGTSDLRGTQYF. The full variable domain, rest sourced from reference TRBV9 and TRBJ2-3, is DSGVTQTPKHLITATGQRVTLRCSPRSGDLSVYWYQQSLDQGLQFLIQYYNGEERAKGNILERFSAQQFPDLHSELNLSSLELGDSALYFCASSAGTSDLRGTQYFGPGTRLTVL.

The V call is TRBV25-1, the J call TRBJ1-2; TRBD1 agrees at 8 bases. The germline V gene has CDR1 MGHDK and CDR2 SYGVNS. The trim removed 2 bases at V and 7 bases at J, leaving 9 bases unmatched. The CDR3 has 15 residues. CDR3 sequence: CASSESGRGLGGYTF. The CDR3 DNA reads TGTGCCAGCAGTGAAAGCGGCAGGGGGCTGGGTGGCTACACCTTC.

This clone came up once. CDR3 sequence reads: CASSRVAALQETQYF. CDR3 DNA sequence: TGTGCCAGCAGTCGGGTAGCGGCACTCCAAGAGACCCAGTACTTC. The V and J genes are TRBV28 and TRBJ2-5; D is perhaps TRBD2 (6 bases). The CDR3 length is 15 residues. The V gene lost 5 bases and the J gene lost 1 base, with 14 bases spanning the gap. The germline CDR1 and CDR2 sequences are MDHEN and SYDVKM.

The V gene is TRBV5-5, the J gene TRBJ1-2; no clear D gene. CDR1 is SGHKS, CDR2 YYEKEE, per germline (reference sequence). Trimming shortened V by 0 bases and J by 8 bases, and 8 bases separated the two germline ends. The length of the CDR3 is 12 residues. The DNA of the CDR3 is TGTGCCAGCAGCTTGGACGGAGAGGGCTACACCTTC. This encodes CASSLDGEGYTF.

J is TRBJ2-1 and V is TRBV19; D remains unclear. Trimming left V 1 base short and J 11 bases short, with 6 bases between. The CDR3 covers 11 residues. The germline gives CDR1 LNHDA, CDR2 SQIVND (reference sequence). The CDR3 coding sequence is TGTGCCAGTAGTATAGGACGGAAGCAGTTCTTC. It encodes CASSIGRKQFF.

The chain has TRBV27 and TRBJ1-2; D is uncertain. This CDR3 is built from 13 residues. Per the germline V gene, CDR1 is MNHEY and CDR2 is SMNVEV (reference sequence). V dropped 2 bases and J dropped 5 bases, with 9 bases sitting between them. CDR3: CASSLGQQYGYTF. The CDR3 DNA sequence: TGTGCCAGCAGTTTAGGTCAGCAGTATGGCTACACCTTC.

The V gene is TRBV30, the J gene TRBJ1-3; TRBD1 is a possible D gene (5 bases). This CDR3 is 15 amino acids long. Germline assignment: CDR1 GTSNPN and CDR2 SVGIG (reference sequence). V was shortened by 0 bases and J by 4 bases, with 13 bases between the two germline ends. In nucleotides, the CDR3 is TGTGCCTGGAGTGTTAAAGGGACCCGCGGAAACACCATATATTTT. Translated, it gives CAWSVKGTRGNTIYF.

The rearrangement links TRBV18 to TRBJ2-2, with D unresolved. The CDR3 contains 12 residues. The V and J ends lost 5 bases and 7 bases respectively, with 8 bases between them. The germline CDR1 and CDR2 sequences are KGHSH and LQKENI. The CDR3 coding sequence is TGTGCCAGCTCAGAGGTGGTCGGGGAGCTGTTTTTT. This codes for CASSEVVGELFF.

The chain employs TRBV27 and TRBJ1-4; D is unclear. Trimming removed 5 bases at V and 0 bases at J, with 13 bases between. CDR3 length: 16 residues. Germline CDR1 MNHEY, CDR2 SMNVEV (reference sequence). Written as DNA, the CDR3 is TGTGCCAGCAGTCCGCACAGCAACCCAACTAATGAAAAACTGTTTTTT. It is translated as CASSPHSNPTNEKLFF.

The V gene is TRBV30, the J gene TRBJ1-2; no definite D call. Germline loops: CDR1 GTSNPN, CDR2 SVGIG (reference sequence). CDR3 length: 13 residues. With 3 bases removed from V and 5 bases from J, the gap between germline ends came to 13 bases. The CDR3 reads CAWRSGQAYGYTF. The CDR3 DNA reads as TGTGCCTGGAGAAGTGGGCAGGCATATGGCTACACCTTC.

This clone is a singleton in its sample. V is TRBV5-6 and J is TRBJ1-3, with TRBD1 matching 7 bases. Germline V gene lookup returns CDR1 SGHDT and CDR2 YYEEEE. V dropped 5 bases and J dropped 3; count of bases not matched to a gene: 5. This CDR3 is built from 14 residues. CDR3 in DNA: TGTGCCAGCAGTTCGACAGGGTTTGGAAACACCATATATTTT. Translation gives CASSSTGFGNTIYF.

The CDR3 sequence: CASSLGGGALGTQYF. The CDR3 nucleotides read TGTGCCAGCAGCTTAGGCGGGGGGGCCCTGGGGACCCAGTACTTC. V is TRBV7-2 and J is TRBJ2-5; TRBD2 matches at 9 bases. The CDR3 totals 15 residues. V lost 1 base, J lost 7 bases, and 7 bases stayed unmatched. CDR1 is SGHTA, CDR2 FQGNSA, per germline.

The chain couples TRBV30 to TRBJ1-1; D gene uncertain. Between the trimmed V and J ends, which lost 7 bases and 7 bases, there was a span of 16 bases. CDR3 length equals 12 residues. The germline V gene encodes CDR1 GTSNPN and CDR2 SVGIG (reference sequence). Written as DNA, the CDR3 is TGTGCCTCCTGGGCCCGTCCAGGTGAAGCTTTCTTT. It codes for CASWARPGEAFF.

The V and J genes are TRBV7-3 and TRBJ2-5; no firm D call. Germline V gene sequence: CDR1 SGHTA, CDR2 FQGTGA. V was clipped by 5 bases and J by 4 bases, with 11 bases between them. This CDR3 is built from 13 residues. The CDR3 region has the DNA TGTGCCAGCAGCCGCAAAACTTCAGAGACCCAGTACTTC. Amino acids: CASSRKTSETQYF.

The J gene is TRBJ2-2, the V gene TRBV19; TRBD2 matches 10 bases. Germline V gene data show CDR1 as LNHDA and CDR2 as SQIVND (reference sequence). This CDR3 is 15 amino acids long. The junction had 11 bases not matched to a gene; V was cut back by 6 bases and J by 10 bases. The chain's CDR3 is CASSPSGRVPTELFF. The DNA for the CDR3 is TGTGCCAGTAGCCCGAGCGGGAGGGTACCGACGGAGCTGTTTTTT.

The chain links TRBV6-5 to TRBJ1-2; 7 positions match TRBD1. This CDR3 is 15 amino acids long. After removal of 3 bases from V and 2 bases from J, the junction contained 6 bases not matched to a gene. Germline CDR1 MNHEY, CDR2 SVGAGI. The CDR3 reads CASSYKAGQNYGYTF. CDR3 sequence (DNA): TGTGCCAGCAGTTATAAGGCGGGACAGAACTATGGCTACACCTTC.

The J gene is TRBJ1-5, the V gene TRBV7-9; TRBD1 aligns across 9 bases. This CDR3 has 15 amino acids. After removal of 5 bases from V and 7 bases from J, the junction contained 9 bases not matched to a gene. Germline CDR1 reads SEHNR; CDR2 reads FQNEAQ (reference sequence). DNA of the CDR3: TGTGCCAGCAGCCGGAACGGACAGGGGAAACAGCCCCAGCATTTT. It codes for CASSRNGQGKQPQHF.

This clone was recorded a few times. V usage is TRBV18 and J usage is TRBJ1-3; unclear D gene. Per the germline V gene, CDR1 is KGHSH and CDR2 is LQKENI. This CDR3 contains 16 residues. Trimming took off 3 bases at V and 0 bases at J, with 12 bases between the two ends. The CDR3 loop reads CASSPRQLISGNTIYF. CDR3 DNA: TGTGCCAGCTCACCCAGGCAGCTTATCTCTGGAAACACCATATATTTT.

The V call is TRBV28, the J call TRBJ2-7; 9 bases are shared with TRBD1. The length of the CDR3 is 14 residues. With 6 bases clipped from V and 5 bases from J, the junction kept 8 bases outside the gene matches. CDR1 and CDR2 (germline): MDHEN, SYDVKM. The CDR3 DNA follows: TGTGCCAGCAGACCACAGGGGGCAAGGGACGAGCAGTACTTC. The encoded protein is CASRPQGARDEQYF. Full variable domain (missing parts from reference TRBV28 and TRBJ2-7): DVKVTQSSRYLVKRTGEKVFLECVQDMDHENMFWYRQDPGLGLRLIYFSYDVKMKEKGDIPEGYSVSREKKERFSLILESASTNQTSMYLCASRPQGARDEQYFGPGTRLTVT.